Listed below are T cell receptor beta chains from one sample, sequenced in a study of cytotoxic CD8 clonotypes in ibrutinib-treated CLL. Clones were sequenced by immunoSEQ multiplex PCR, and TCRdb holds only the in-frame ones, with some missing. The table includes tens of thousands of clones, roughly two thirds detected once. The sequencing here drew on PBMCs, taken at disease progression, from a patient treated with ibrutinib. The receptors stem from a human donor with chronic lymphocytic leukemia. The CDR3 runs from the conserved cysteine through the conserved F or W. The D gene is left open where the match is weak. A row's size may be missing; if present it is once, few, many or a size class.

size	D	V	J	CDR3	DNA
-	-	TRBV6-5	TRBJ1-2	CASSYFTGLGGYTF	TGTGCCAGCAGTTACTTCACAGGGTTGGGGGGCTACACCTTC
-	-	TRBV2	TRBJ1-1	CASTFLTGLEAFF	TGTGCCAGCACGTTCCTGACAGGACTAGAAGCTTTCTTT
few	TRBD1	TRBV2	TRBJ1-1	CAPQQGGYLEAFF	TGTGCCCCCCAACAGGGGGGATACCTTGAAGCTTTCTTT
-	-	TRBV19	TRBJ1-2	CASSSRPGWHGYTF	TGTGCCAGTAGCTCCCGGCCAGGGTGGCATGGCTACACCTTC
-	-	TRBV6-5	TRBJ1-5	CASSYSKGQPQHF	TGTGCCAGCAGTTACTCGAAGGGTCAGCCCCAGCATTTT
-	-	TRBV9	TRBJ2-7	CAIPPNVIRAVLRAGQYF	-
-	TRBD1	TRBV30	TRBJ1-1	CAQRQGSNTEAFF	TGTGCCCAACGACAGGGATCGAACACTGAAGCTTTCTTT
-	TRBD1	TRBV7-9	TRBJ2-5	CASSLQTGTGTQYF	TGTGCCAGCAGCCTTCAGACAGGGACAGGGACCCAGTACTTC
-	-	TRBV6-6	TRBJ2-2	CASRRWNTGELFF	TGTGCCAGCAGAAGGTGGAACACCGGGGAGCTGTTTTTT
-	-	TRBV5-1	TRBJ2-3	CASSRRHTQYF	TGCGCCAGCAGCCGGAGGCATACGCAGTATTTT
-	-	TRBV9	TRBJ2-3	CASSISDGEDTQYF	TGTGCCAGCAGCATCTCTGACGGAGAAGATACGCAGTATTTT
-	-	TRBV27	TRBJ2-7	CASSAGTAPLSYEQYF	TGTGCCAGCAGTGCCGGGACCGCTCCTTTGTCTTACGAGCAGTACTTC
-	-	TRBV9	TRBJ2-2	CASSVGGKGELFF	TGTGCCAGCAGCGTAGGAGGGAAGGGGGAGCTGTTTTTT
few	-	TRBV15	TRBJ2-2	CATSIWDEKTGELFF	TGTGCCACCAGCATTTGGGACGAGAAGACCGGGGAGCTGTTTTTT
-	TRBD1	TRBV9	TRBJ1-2	CASSHRGGDYGYTF	TGTGCCAGCAGCCACAGGGGTGGCGACTATGGCTACACCTTC
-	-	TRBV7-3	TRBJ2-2	CASSPAIAGELFF	TGTGCCAGCAGCCCAGCCATTGCCGGGGAGCTGTTTTTT
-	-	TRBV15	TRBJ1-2	CATRYDRTFNYGYTF	TGTGCCACCAGATACGACAGGACCTTTAACTATGGCTACACCTTC
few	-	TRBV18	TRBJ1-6	CASHRDTGEPPLHF	TGTGCCAGCCACCGGGACACTGGGGAGCCACCCCTCCACTTT
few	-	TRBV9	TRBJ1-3	CASSAQDGYGNTIYF	TGTGCCAGCAGCGCCCAGGACGGCTATGGAAACACCATATATTTT
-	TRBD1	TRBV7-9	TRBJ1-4	CASSLDRGGKLFF	TGTGCCAGCAGCCTAGACAGGGGAGGGAAACTGTTTTTT
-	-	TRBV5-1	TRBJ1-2	CASSFSGQAYGYTF	TGCGCCAGCAGCTTCTCGGGACAAGCCTATGGCTACACCTTC
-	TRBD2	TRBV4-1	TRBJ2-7	CASSHPSGESYEQYF	TGCGCCAGCAGCCACCCTAGCGGGGAGTCCTACGAGCAGTACTTC
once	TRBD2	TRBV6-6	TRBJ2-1	CASSDLAGSFNEQFF	TGTGCCAGCAGTGATCTAGCGGGAAGCTTCAATGAGCAGTTCTTC
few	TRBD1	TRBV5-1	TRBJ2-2	CASSPDRGHTGELFF	TGCGCCAGCAGCCCGGACAGGGGACACACCGGGGAGCTGTTTTTT
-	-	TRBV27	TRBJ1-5	CASSRRGQLSNQPQHF	TGTGCCAGCAGTAGGCGAGGACAACTTAGCAATCAGCCCCAGCATTTT
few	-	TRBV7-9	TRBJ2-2	CASLSGQYTGELFF	TGTGCCAGCCTCTCCGGGCAGTACACCGGGGAGCTGTTTTTT
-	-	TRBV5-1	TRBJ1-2	CASSPGRGGFYTF	TGCGCCAGCAGCCCTGGCCGTGGGGGCTTCTATACCTTC
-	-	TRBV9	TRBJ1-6	CASRGGGGNSPLHF	TGTGCCAGCAGGGGGGGTGGAGGTAATTCACCCCTCCACTTT
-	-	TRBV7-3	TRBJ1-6	CASSLKRAGNNSPLHF	TGTGCCAGCAGCTTAAAAAGGGCCGGGAATAATTCACCCCTCCACTTT